The 14 T cell receptor beta chains below come from one sample, sequenced in a study of blood T cell repertoires in COVID-19. Measured with immunoSEQ multiplex PCR; TCRdb has only the in-frame clones, and not every one. The profile shows around 370,000 clones, about nine tenths of them singletons. The sample comprised peripheral blood. The receptors come from a woman between 65 and 79 years old with COVID-19, enrolled during active disease.

CDR3 sequence (DNA): TGCGCCAGCAACGGACAGGTGAACACTGAAGCTTTCTTT. This translates into CASNGQVNTEAFF. The chain links TRBV5-1 to TRBJ1-1; 7 bases agree with TRBD1. Germline V gene sequence: CDR1 SGHRS, CDR2 YFSETQ. The CDR3 extends over 13 amino acids. Unmatched junction bases numbered 2, after V lost 6 bases and J lost 0 bases.

This chain links TRBV6-4 with TRBJ1-2; TRBD1 is a possible D gene (5 bases). Germline lookup yields CDR1 MRHNA and CDR2 SNTAGT. V lost 11 bases, J lost 8 bases, and 6 bases lay in between. CDR3 size: 8 residues. The CDR3 coding sequence is TGTGCCGGGGGGGGCTACACCTTC. It yields the protein CAGGGYTF.

About this clone: The sample contains more than one DNA sequence encoding this CDR3. The genes are TRBV3-1 (or the pseudogene TRBV3-2) and TRBJ1-5, with D perhaps matching TRBD1 (6 bases). CDR1 LGHDT and CDR2 YNNKEL come from the germline V gene (reference sequence). The CDR3 contains 14 residues. The V gene lost 0 bases and the J gene lost 5 bases, with 8 bases spanning the gap. In DNA, the CDR3 is TGTGCCAGCAGCCAAGACAGGGGCGATCAGCCCCAGCATTTT. Its protein product is CASSQDRGDQPQHF.

The V call is TRBV7-8, the J call TRBJ2-4; TRBD1 agrees at 8 bases. CDR3 length equals 14 residues. Germline V lookup: CDR1 SGHVS, CDR2 FQNEAQ. With V trimmed by 6 bases and J by 5 bases, 6 bases remained unmatched. CDR3 in DNA: TGTGCCAGCAGGGCCGGACAGGGAGAAAACATTCAGTACTTC. Translation gives CASRAGQGENIQYF.

V is TRBV27 and J is TRBJ2-5; D is perhaps TRBD1 (6 bases). CDR1 and CDR2 (germline): MNHEY, SMNVEV (reference sequence). Trimming removed 6 bases from V and 0 bases from J, with 11 bases in between. The CDR3 sequence is 14 residues long. The CDR3 bases are TGTGCCAGCAGCCACTACAGGGACCAAGAGACCCAGTACTTC. It is translated as CASSHYRDQETQYF.

CDR3 residues: CASSFRTVSYGYTF. CDR3 DNA sequence: TGTGCCAGCAGTTTTAGGACAGTCTCCTATGGCTACACCTTC. The chain employs TRBV28 and TRBJ1-2; the D gene is possibly TRBD1 (6 bases). Germline CDR1 and CDR2: MDHEN and SYDVKM. The CDR3 is made up of 14 amino acids. The ends were cut back, 3 bases at V and 4 bases at J, with 12 bases in the middle.

This clone was seen a few times. This chain uses TRBV21-1 with TRBJ1-6; no DNA check was done on the table's D call, TRBD1. TRBV21-1 is annotated as a pseudogene. This CDR3 comprises 21 residues. CDR3 nucleotide sequence: TGTGCCAGCAGCACTCGTCTCAACCGGGACACGGGGAGCTCCTATAATTCACCCCTCCACTTT. It yields the protein CASSTRLNRDTGSSYNSPLHF.

A single count supports this clone. The rearrangement joins TRBV18 to TRBJ1-6, with TRBD1 matching over 7 bases. Germline-derived CDR1 and CDR2 are KGHSH and LQKENI. The CDR3 totals 17 residues. Trimming at V came to 3 bases and at J to 6 bases, leaving 11 bases not matched to a gene. The CDR3 sequence is CASSPSVRTGGNSPLHF. CDR3 nucleotide sequence: TGTGCCAGCTCACCCTCCGTTCGGACAGGTGGTAATTCACCCCTCCACTTT.

The J gene is TRBJ2-4, the V gene TRBV6-5, with unresolved D. Per the germline V gene, CDR1 is MNHEY and CDR2 is SVGAGI. V was cut by 0 bases and J by 6 bases, with 12 bases left in between. The CDR3 spans 15 residues. CDR3 in amino acids: CASSYSTGYGNIQYF. The CDR3 DNA is TGTGCCAGCAGTTACTCGACCGGGTACGGAAACATTCAGTACTTC.

This chain joins TRBV6-5 and TRBJ2-2, with D possibly being TRBD1 (6 bases). The V gene's germline CDR1 is MNHEY and CDR2 SVGAGI. Trimming took off 4 bases at V and 1 base at J, with 13 bases between the two ends. The CDR3 totals 16 residues. The CDR3: CASSSNRAGNTGELFF. As DNA, the CDR3 is TGTGCCAGCAGTTCTAACAGGGCAGGGAACACCGGGGAGCTGTTTTTT.

This chain joins TRBV19 and TRBJ1-5, with TRBD1 as a possible D gene (5 bases). The CDR3 loop spans 17 amino acids. Germline V gene lookup returns CDR1 LNHDA and CDR2 SQIVND (reference sequence). Trimming left V 9 bases short and J 0 bases short, with 21 bases between. CDR3 sequence: CARRRGLQYYSNQPQHF. DNA of the CDR3: TGTGCCAGACGAAGGGGACTCCAATATTATAGCAATCAGCCCCAGCATTTT.

J is TRBJ2-7 and V is TRBV27, with 12 bases matching TRBD2. The germline gives CDR1 MNHEY, CDR2 SMNVEV (reference sequence). The CDR3 has 15 residues. V lost 3 bases to trimming and J lost 2 bases; unmatched junction nucleotides: 2. The CDR3 reads CASSLLAGGTYEQYF. DNA for the CDR3: TGTGCCAGCAGTTTGCTAGCGGGGGGGACCTACGAGCAGTACTTC.

In its sample, this clone was seen once. The V call is TRBV9, the J call TRBJ2-3, with 11 bases aligning to TRBD2. The germline gives CDR1 SGDLS, CDR2 YYNGEE. V lost 0 bases to trimming and J lost 2 bases; unmatched junction nucleotides: 14. The CDR3 has 20 residues. The DNA of the CDR3 is TGTGCCAGCAGCGTAGCTACCGCTAGCGGGGGGTTACTATACACAGATACGCAGTATTTT. Amino acids: CASSVATASGGLLYTDTQYF. Complete variable domain (other parts from reference TRBV9 and TRBJ2-3): DSGVTQTPKHLITATGQRVTLRCSPRSGDLSVYWYQQSLDQGLQFLIQYYNGEERAKGNILERFSAQQFPDLHSELNLSSLELGDSALYFCASSVATASGGLLYTDTQYFGPGTRLTVL.

The rearrangement uses TRBV2 and TRBJ2-3, with 7 bases fitting TRBD2. V was clipped by 11 bases and J by 0 bases; unmatched bases: 8. The CDR3 is made up of 14 amino acids. Germline lookup yields CDR1 SNHLY and CDR2 FYNNEI. The CDR3, as DNA: TGTGCCGGGACTACGGGACTAAGCACAGATACGCAGTATTTT. Translating gives CAGTTGLSTDTQYF.